These 12 T cell receptor beta chains were sequenced from one sample in a study of T cells expressing NK-cell markers (dated by TCRdb to the early 2020s). Library construction relied on 5' RACE. TCRdb shows the sequencer as Illumina HiSeq 2000. After reprocessing by TCRdb, each CDR3 protein sequence is one entry, and no DNA is given. The table for this sample records about 460,000 distinct CDR3 sequences. 1.4% of the sample is held by the ten biggest clonotypes. The sequencing sample was made of blood T cells: a sorted CD56 or NKG2C T cell subset, CD4+ or CD8+ T cells, or bulk PBMC T cells (not recorded which). Every receptor here comes from a woman aged 50 to 60 in good health. Donor details come from another sample of the same person, matched by shared clones.

The chain's CDR3 is CASSPGNRNTEAFF. The chain carries TRBV19 and TRBJ1-1. This CDR3 contains 14 residues. CDR1 and CDR2 (germline): LNHDA, SQIVND (reference sequence).

This rearrangement joins TRBV12-3 or TRBV12-4 to TRBJ2-5; the D call of TRBD1 rests on TCRdb alone, since no DNA is present to check it. The CDR3 has 19 amino acids. The CDR3 sequence: CASSPGRGGLTRGQETQYF.

The V gene is TRBV5-1, the J gene TRBJ1-1. Germline V CDR1 and CDR2: SGHRS, YFSETQ. This CDR3 is 13 amino acids long. Here the CDR3 reads CASSLHLATEAFF.

The rearrangement joins TRBV12-3 or TRBV12-4 to TRBJ1-5. The length of the CDR3 is 15 residues. CDR3 protein: CASSPEGVLNQPQHF.

V usage is TRBV5-1 and J usage is TRBJ2-2; TCRdb calls TRBD2, which cannot be checked without DNA. CDR1 is SGHRS, CDR2 YFSETQ, per germline. The CDR3 totals 15 residues. CDR3 residues: CASSLGTSSSGELFF.

The rearrangement uses TRBV6-5 and TRBJ2-5; checking the TCRdb D call of TRBD1 is not possible without DNA. This CDR3 is 15 amino acids long. CDR1 MNHEY and CDR2 SVGAGI come from the germline V gene. The CDR3 spells CASSFHRTGQETQYF.

V usage is TRBV10-2 and J usage is TRBJ2-1; TCRdb reports TRBD1, a call that lacks DNA to check it against. Per the germline V gene, CDR1 is WSHSY and CDR2 is SAAADI. This CDR3 has 15 amino acids. The CDR3 protein is CASRPPGTGQSEQFF.

This chain uses TRBV16 with TRBJ1-2; with no DNA, the TCRdb D assignment of TRBD1 cannot be verified. The CDR3 length is 13 residues. Germline V lookup: CDR1 KGHSY, CDR2 FQNENV. The CDR3 here is CASSPGQGFGYTF.

The V call is TRBV6-5, the J call TRBJ2-7. CDR3 length equals 13 residues. The germline V gene encodes CDR1 MNHEY and CDR2 SVGAGI. The CDR3 loop is CASSYTASYEQYF.

This rearrangement joins TRBV7-2 to TRBJ2-1; TCRdb proposes TRBD2, but this gene call is untestable without DNA. This CDR3 is 16 amino acids long. Germline loops: CDR1 SGHTA, CDR2 FQGNSA. The chain's CDR3 is CASSLAGSGTYNEQFF.

The chain recombines TRBV20-1 with TRBJ2-5; absent DNA, TCRdb's TRBD2 call cannot be checked. The V gene's germline CDR1 is DFQATT and CDR2 SNEGSKA (reference sequence). CDR3 size: 14 residues. CDR3 amino acids: CSARDQTSLGTQYF.

The rearrangement links TRBV4-2 to TRBJ2-1; TCRdb reports TRBD1, a call that lacks DNA to check it against. The length of the CDR3 is 14 residues. CDR1 and CDR2 (germline): LGHNA, YNFKEQ. CDR3 protein: CASSQPGTTNEQFF.